The entry below describes one T cell receptor beta chain. The antigen this receptor binds is unknown. Qualities for individual bases were not recorded, and no much larger clone is one base off. This entry belongs to a study of chemoradiotherapy in HPV16-positive cancers (dated 2022 in TCRdb). Turning to the overall study: Candidate HPV-specific T-cell clones and common TCR motifs were defined by functional T-cell assays performed on cells from two HPV16-positive patients. Whether T-cell immunity against the HPV oncoproteins E6 and E7 changes during chemoradiotherapy and whether survival is affected by this immunity were examined in the study. The candidate HPV-specific TCRs and motifs were subsequently tracked in TCR repertoires obtained from about 79 patients with HPV-related cancers.

Library generation was performed with the immunoSEQ multiplex PCR assay. What TCRdb holds here is the immuneACCESS table cut down to in-frame rearrangements. Part of the clones is not present; checked against another copy, under half of the missing clones reflect an unresolved V gene, and the others are unexplained. In all, the sample holds around 40,000 clones, and 65% to 80% of those were seen once. Of the sample, roughly 5.1% falls within the top ten clones. The germline V gene supplies CDR1 MGHRA and CDR2 YSYEKL. The CDR3 runs 12 amino acids, cysteine and phenylalanine included. Kept here is only the CDR3 DNA, which spans 36 bases and is read in frame from base 1. V gives up 4 bases and J gives up 9 bases, and the segment between their germline ends measures 10 bases. The research as a whole found: The functional definition of HPV-specific T cells came from only two HPV16-positive patients, and the survival association was reported for HPV16-positive patients. Expansion of candidate HPV-specific clones and E7-related TCR motifs was observed in the tumor microenvironment during treatment, whereas no such expansion was observed for non-HPV-specific T cells. Improved recurrence-free survival in HPV16-positive patients was associated with expansion of HPV-responsive T cells during chemoradiotherapy.

Repertoires were sampled repeatedly over the course of chemoradiotherapy, so clonal expansion could be followed in the tumor microenvironment. The source material was blood, sampled from a patient who underwent chemoradiotherapy. The clonotype was recovered from a human donor with HPV-associated anogenital cancer. The V gene is TRBV4-1 and the J gene is TRBJ2-1, with the D call perhaps TRBD1 or TRBD2, as 6 bases match in each case. The CDR3 in this case is CASSRGAGEQFF. The DNA reads TGCGCCAGCAGCCGGGGGGCGGGTGAGCAGTTCTTC.